Sequencing of this T cell receptor (beta chain) was carried out in a study of molecular identifiers for immune sequencing clone quantification listed by TCRdb under 2018. Context from the whole study: For a replicate experiment, RNA from roughly 18,000 or 92,000 naive CD8 T cells was divided into five aliquots, and four of the five aliquots were sequenced. This methods study used CD8 T cells to benchmark TCR RNA copy counting and molecular-identifier clustering-based TCR repertoire sequencing (MIDCIRS). What the work shows at the level of the full study, not this receptor alone: Naive libraries contained spiked-in Jurkat TCR RNA (around eleven copies' worth), which is not part of the donor repertoire. Spiked-in Jurkat TCR RNA equal to a single cell's worth was reported to be detectable even within one million naive CD8 T cells. Modeling estimated 3 to 3.5 recovered TCR RNA copies per cell, compared with roughly 10 by digital PCR, which implies 30% to 35% capture efficiency. When barcode sub-clustering was left out, chimeric consensus sequences inflated TCR diversity, with chimeras reaching as high as 47%. Clones above 20 RNA copies held over 98% of molecules in CMV-specific effector cells but under 1% in naive cells. Identical TCR molecules sharing a barcode could cause highly expanded clone sizes to be underestimated.

Receptor libraries were prepared by PCR. Sequencing was performed on a NextSeq 500. Bulk TCR libraries were generated as previously described, with the TCR primers listed in Table S5 used. Total RNA was purified with the Qiagen AllPrep DNA/RNA kit. Reads from multiple sequencing runs of the same library were pooled before analysis. As for the authors' bioinformatics: Only reads with exact TCR constant sequence were kept, trimmed to 150 nt, and grouped by their 12-nt molecular barcodes. Reads in each barcode group were sub-clustered using a 15% Levenshtein threshold, and a quality-weighted consensus sequence was built for each RNA molecule. Non-functional sequences were filtered out, along with any lower-count sequence sitting one edit away from another sequence. Based on a fit of two negative binomial distributions, barcode sub-clusters having less than 20% of the maximum read count were discarded. TCRdb reprocessed the public reads (quality trimming at Q25 with fastp, clone calling with MiXCR) and kept in-frame beta chains. A single entry per CDR3 protein holds the most common genes and DNA from its merged rows. The V and J calls, along with clone size, are taken from TCRdb and not from the paper's own processing. This sample holds 100,000 or so distinct CDR3 sequences; roughly 34% were observed only once. Less than 5% of the sample goes to the ten largest clones.

Libraries of naive CD8 T cells were generated from roughly 21,000 to 960,000 sorted cells, with 10%, 30% or 50% of the purified RNA used. Naive CD8 T cells, defined as CD8+CD4-CCR7+CD45RA+, were FACS-sorted into RLT Plus buffer on a BD FACSAria II. Detection sensitivity was tested by spiking Jurkat RNA equal to roughly nine TCR copies' worth into samples containing 20,000-1,000,000 naive CD8 T cells. Enrichment of CD8 T cells was done with RosetteSep CD8+ T Cell Enrichment Cocktail plus Ficoll-Paque, and ACK red cell lysis came afterward. From the cysteine up to the phenylalanine, the CDR3 has a length of 16 residues. Just CDR3 DNA is preserved here, 48 bases in frame from base 1. The germline V gene (reference sequence) yields MNHNY for CDR1 and SVGAGI for CDR2. On this clonotype: Which antigen it targets is not known. The junction departs from the called germline gene at one end, perhaps through a read error.

Sequenced material: naive CD8+ T cells from blood, with Jurkat cell RNA spiked in. Reading the label with the study, this specimen's cell subset or site is: FACS-sorted CD8+CD4-CCR7+CD45RA+ naive T cells. The chain employs TRBV6-6 and TRBJ2-5; the D region is possibly TRBD1 or TRBD2, each matching across 5 bases. This TCR was recovered from a human donor in good health. Some libraries in this study had Jurkat cell RNA spiked in. The CDR3 corresponds to CASSYPPGPSRETQCF. The DNA sequence is as follows: TGTGCCAGCAGTTACCCACCGGGACCCAGTAGAGAGACCCAGTGCTTC.